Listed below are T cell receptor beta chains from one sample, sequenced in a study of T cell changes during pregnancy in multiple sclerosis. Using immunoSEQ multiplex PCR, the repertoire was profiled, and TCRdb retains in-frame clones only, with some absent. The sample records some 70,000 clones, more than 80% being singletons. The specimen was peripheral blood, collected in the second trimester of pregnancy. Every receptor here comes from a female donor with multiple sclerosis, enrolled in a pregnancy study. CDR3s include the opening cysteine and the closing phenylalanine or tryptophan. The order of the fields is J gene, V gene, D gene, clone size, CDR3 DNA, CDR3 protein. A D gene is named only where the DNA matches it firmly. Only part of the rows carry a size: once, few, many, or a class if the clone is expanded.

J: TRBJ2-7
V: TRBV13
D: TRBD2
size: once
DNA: TGTGCCAGCAGCCCCCGGAGCGGGGGGTACGAGCAGTACTTC
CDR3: CASSPRSGGYEQYF

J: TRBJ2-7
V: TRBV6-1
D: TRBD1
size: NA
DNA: TGTGCCAGCAGAGGGACAGGTGAACGCGAGCAGTACTTC
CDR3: CASRGTGEREQYF

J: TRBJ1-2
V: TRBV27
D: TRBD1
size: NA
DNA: TGTGCCAGCAGTTTAGGGTGGGCAGGGGGTCGTTATGGCTACACCTTC
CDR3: CASSLGWAGGRYGYTF

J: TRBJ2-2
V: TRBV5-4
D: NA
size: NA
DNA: TGTGCCAGCACCACCCGGCGGTCAGGGGTGGACACCGGGGAGCTGTTTTTT
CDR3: CASTTRRSGVDTGELFF

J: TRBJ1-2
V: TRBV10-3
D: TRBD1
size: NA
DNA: TGTGCCATCAGTGAGTCACGGACAGGGAAGGGCTACACCTTC
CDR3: CAISESRTGKGYTF

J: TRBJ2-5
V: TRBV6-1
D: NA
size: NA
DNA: TGTGCCAGCAGTGAACTCGGCAGGCTGGAGACCCAGTACTTC
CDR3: CASSELGRLETQYF

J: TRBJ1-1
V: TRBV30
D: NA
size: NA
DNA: TGTGCCTGGAGTGCCATGGGAGGGGGAAACCTATTT
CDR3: CAWSAMGGGNLF

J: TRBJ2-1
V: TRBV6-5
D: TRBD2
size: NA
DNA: TGTGCCAGCAGTTACACGGGACTAGGGAAGAATGAGCAGTTCTTC
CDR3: CASSYTGLGKNEQFF

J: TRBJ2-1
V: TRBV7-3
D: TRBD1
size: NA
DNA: TGTGCCAGCAGCTCATTACCGACGGGACAGTCAACATACAATGAGCAGTTCTTC
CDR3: CASSSLPTGQSTYNEQFF

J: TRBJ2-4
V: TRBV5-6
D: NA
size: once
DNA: TGTGCCAGCAGCTTGAGACAGGCCAAAAACATTCAGTACTTC
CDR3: CASSLRQAKNIQYF

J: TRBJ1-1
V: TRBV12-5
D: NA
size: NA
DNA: TGTGCTAGTGGTTTGGACTGGGGGCGGTTGAACACTGAAGCTTTCTTT
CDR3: CASGLDWGRLNTEAFF

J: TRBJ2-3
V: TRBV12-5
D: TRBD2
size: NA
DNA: TGTGCTAGTGGTTCGGCTAGCGGGGGCTTAGATACGCAGTATTTT
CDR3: CASGSASGGLDTQYF

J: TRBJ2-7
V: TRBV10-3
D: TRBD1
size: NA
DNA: TGTGCCATAGGGACAGGGGGGGACTACGAGCAGTACTTC
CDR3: CAIGTGGDYEQYF

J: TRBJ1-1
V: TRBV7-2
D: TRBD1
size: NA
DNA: TGTGCCAGCAGCTTACCGGGACAGCCAAACACTGAAGCTTTCTTT
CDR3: CASSLPGQPNTEAFF

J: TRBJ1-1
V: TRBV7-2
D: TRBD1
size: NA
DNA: TGTGCCAGCAGCTTCGGACAGGGCAAGGCTTTCTTT
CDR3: CASSFGQGKAFF

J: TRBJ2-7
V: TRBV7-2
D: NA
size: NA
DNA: TGTGCCAGCAAACCACCAGGATCCTACGAGCAGTACTTC
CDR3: CASKPPGSYEQYF

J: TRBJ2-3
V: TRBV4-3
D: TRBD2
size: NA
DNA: TGCGCCAGCAGCCAAGGGACTAGCGCCTTGGGCACAGATACGCAGTATTTT
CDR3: CASSQGTSALGTDTQYF

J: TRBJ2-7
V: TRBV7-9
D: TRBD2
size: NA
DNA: TGTGCCAGCAGCCCACTAGCGGGGAGGACCGAGCAGTACTTC
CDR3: CASSPLAGRTEQYF

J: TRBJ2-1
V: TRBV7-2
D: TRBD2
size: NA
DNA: TGTGCCAGCAGCTTTGGACTAGCCCGGGGTGATGAGCAGTTCTTC
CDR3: CASSFGLARGDEQFF

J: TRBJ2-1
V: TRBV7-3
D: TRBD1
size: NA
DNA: TGTGCCAGCAGCTGGGACAGGGAGGTGGATGAGCAGTTCTTC
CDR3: CASSWDREVDEQFF

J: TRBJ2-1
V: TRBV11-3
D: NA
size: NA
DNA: TGTGCCAGCAGCCCTCATGGGACACAGGGCAATGAGCAGTTCTTC
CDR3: CASSPHGTQGNEQFF

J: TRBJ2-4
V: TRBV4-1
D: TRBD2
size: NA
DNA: TGCGCCAGCAGCCAAGTTGCGGGACTAGCCGGAAACATTCAGTACTTC
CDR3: CASSQVAGLAGNIQYF

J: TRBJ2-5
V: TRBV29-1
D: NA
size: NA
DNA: TGCAGCGTTGACGGTGGGGCTCGATCGGACGGCGAGACCCAGTACTTC
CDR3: CSVDGGARSDGETQYF

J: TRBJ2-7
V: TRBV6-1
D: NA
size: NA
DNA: TGTGCCAGCAGTGAAACGGCAGGGATCGGCTACGAGCAGTACTTC
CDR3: CASSETAGIGYEQYF

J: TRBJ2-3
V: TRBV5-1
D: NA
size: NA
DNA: TGCGCCAGCAGCTTGGCCGGGTTCACAGATACGCAGTATTTT
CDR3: CASSLAGFTDTQYF

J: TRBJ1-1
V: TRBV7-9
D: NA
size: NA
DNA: TGTGCCAGCAGCTCGACAGGATTGAACACTGAAGCTTTCTTT
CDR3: CASSSTGLNTEAFF

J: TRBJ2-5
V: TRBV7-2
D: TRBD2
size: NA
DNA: TGTGCCAGCAGCCCCAAGACTAGCGTCTTGGAGACCCAGTACTTC
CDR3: CASSPKTSVLETQYF

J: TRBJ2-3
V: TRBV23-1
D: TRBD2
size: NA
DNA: TGCGCCAGCAGTCATCGTGGAGCGGGGGGCGGCGCAGATACGCAGTATTTT
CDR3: CASSHRGAGGGADTQYF

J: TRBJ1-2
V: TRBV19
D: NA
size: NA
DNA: TGTGCCAGTAGTATAGTCCAGGCGCTTGGTTATGGCTACACCTTC
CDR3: CASSIVQALGYGYTF

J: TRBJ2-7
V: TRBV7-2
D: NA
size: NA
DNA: TGTGCCAGCAGCTTAGGGGCCAGACAGACCCTCTACGAGCAGTACTTC
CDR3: CASSLGARQTLYEQYF

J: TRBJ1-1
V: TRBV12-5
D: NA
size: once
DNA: TGTGCTAGTGGTTTGGCTTTATCGGACAGTGAGAACACTGAAGCTTTCTTT
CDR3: CASGLALSDSENTEAFF

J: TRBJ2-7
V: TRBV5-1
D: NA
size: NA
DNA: TGCGCCAGCAGCTTGGAAGGCGGAACCTACGAGCAGTACTTC
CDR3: CASSLEGGTYEQYF

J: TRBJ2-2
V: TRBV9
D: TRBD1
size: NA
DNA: TGTGCCAGCAGCGTGTCCAGAGGAGGGACAGGGAACACCGGGGAGCTGTTTTTT
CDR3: CASSVSRGGTGNTGELFF

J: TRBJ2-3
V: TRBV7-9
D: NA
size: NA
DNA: TGTGCCAGCAGCTCCCTCCGTTTAGATACGCAGTATTTT
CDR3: CASSSLRLDTQYF

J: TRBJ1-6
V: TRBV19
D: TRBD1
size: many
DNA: TGTGCCAGTAGTGTTCGACAGGGGTTGAATTCACCCCTCCACTTT
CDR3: CASSVRQGLNSPLHF

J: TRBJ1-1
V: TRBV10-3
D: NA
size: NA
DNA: TGTGCCATCAGGAGACAGGCCCTTGACACTGAAGCTTTCTTT
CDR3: CAIRRQALDTEAFF

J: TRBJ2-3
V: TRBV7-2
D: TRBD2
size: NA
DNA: TGTGCCAGCAGCTTGGGACTAGCGGGGGCGCCCCCCACAGATACGCAGTATTTT
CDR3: CASSLGLAGAPPTDTQYF

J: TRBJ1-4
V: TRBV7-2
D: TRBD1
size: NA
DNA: TGTGCCAGCAGCCAATCGACAGGGTTCTGGGATGAAAAACTGTTTTTT
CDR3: CASSQSTGFWDEKLFF

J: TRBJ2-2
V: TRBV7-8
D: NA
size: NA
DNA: TGTGCCAGCAGCTTAACGGTTAAGGGGTCCGGGGAGCTGTTTTTT
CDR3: CASSLTVKGSGELFF

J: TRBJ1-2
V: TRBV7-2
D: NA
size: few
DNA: TGTGCCAGCAGCTTAGCGATAGGGGATAACTATGGCTACACCTTC
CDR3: CASSLAIGDNYGYTF

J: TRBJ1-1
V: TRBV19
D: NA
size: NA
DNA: TGTGCCAGTAGCGTTGAGTGGTACACTGAAGCTTTCTTT
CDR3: CASSVEWYTEAFF

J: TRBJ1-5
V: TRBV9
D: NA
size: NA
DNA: TGTGCCAGCAGCGTAGGAGGGCTAACCAATCAGCCCCAGCATTTT
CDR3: CASSVGGLTNQPQHF

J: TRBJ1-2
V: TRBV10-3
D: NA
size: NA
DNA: TGTGCCATCAGTCCCGCGAACGCTGGCTACACCTTC
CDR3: CAISPANAGYTF

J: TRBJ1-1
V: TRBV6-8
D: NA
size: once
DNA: TGTGCCAGCAGGCAGGGGCTGGGCACTGAAGCTTTCTTT
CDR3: CASRQGLGTEAFF